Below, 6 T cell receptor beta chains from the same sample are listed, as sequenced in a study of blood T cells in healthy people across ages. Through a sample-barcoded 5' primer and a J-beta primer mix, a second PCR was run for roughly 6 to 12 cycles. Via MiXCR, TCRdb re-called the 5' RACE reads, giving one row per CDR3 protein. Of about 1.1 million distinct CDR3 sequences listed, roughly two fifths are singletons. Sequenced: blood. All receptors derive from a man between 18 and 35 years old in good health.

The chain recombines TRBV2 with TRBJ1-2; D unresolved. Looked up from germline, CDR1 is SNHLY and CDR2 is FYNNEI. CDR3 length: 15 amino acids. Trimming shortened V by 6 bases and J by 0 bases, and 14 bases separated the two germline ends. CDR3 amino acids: CASSGPLLTNYGYTF. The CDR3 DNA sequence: TGTGCCAGCAGCGGCCCATTACTTACTAACTATGGCTACACCTTC.

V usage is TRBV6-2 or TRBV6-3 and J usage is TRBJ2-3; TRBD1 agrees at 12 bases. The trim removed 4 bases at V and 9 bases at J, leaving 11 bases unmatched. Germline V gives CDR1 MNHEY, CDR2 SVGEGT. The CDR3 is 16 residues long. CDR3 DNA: TGTGCCAGCAGTTCCTCCGGGACAGGGGGCGCCGGAACGCAGTATTTT. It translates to CASSSSGTGGAGTQYF.

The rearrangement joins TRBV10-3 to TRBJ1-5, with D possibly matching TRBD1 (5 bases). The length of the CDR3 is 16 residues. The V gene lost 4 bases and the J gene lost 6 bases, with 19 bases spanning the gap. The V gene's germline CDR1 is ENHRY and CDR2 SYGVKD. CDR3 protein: CAISGLGPIGGQPQHF. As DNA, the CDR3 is TGTGCCATCAGTGGGCTGGGGCCCATCGGGGGTCAGCCCCAGCATTTT.

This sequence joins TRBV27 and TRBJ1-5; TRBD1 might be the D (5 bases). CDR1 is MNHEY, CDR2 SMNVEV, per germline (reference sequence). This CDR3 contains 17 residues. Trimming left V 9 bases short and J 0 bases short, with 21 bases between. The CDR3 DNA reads TGTGCCAGTCGCCGTGATGGGGGGGACTATAGCAATCAGCCCCAGCATTTT. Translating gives CASRRDGGDYSNQPQHF.

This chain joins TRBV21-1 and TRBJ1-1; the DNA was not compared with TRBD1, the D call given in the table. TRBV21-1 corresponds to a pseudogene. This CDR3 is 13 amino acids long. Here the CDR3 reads CASSKPGQGVTFF. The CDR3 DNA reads TGTGCCAGCAGCAAACCGGGACAGGGGGTAACTTTCTTT.

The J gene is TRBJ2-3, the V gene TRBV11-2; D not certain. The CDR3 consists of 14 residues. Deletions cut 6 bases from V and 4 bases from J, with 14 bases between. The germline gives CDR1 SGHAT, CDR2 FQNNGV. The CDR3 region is CASSPGARADTQYF. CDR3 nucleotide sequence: TGTGCCAGCAGTCCCGGAGCCCGGGCAGATACGCAGTATTTT. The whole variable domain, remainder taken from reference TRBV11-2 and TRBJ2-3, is EAGVAQSPRYKIIEKRQSVAFWCNPISGHATLYWYQQILGQGPKLLIQFQNNGVVDDSQLPKDRFSAERLKGVDSTLKIQPAKLEDSAVYLCASSPGARADTQYFGPGTRLTVL.